The clone carrying this T cell receptor beta chain appeared once. Its antigen is unknown. CDR3 length: 15 residues. The V segment lost 3 bases and the J segment 6 bases; nucleotides outside the gene matches: 6. The protocol was immunoSEQ multiplex PCR, while the TCRdb copy is restricted to in-frame clones and leaves out a portion. The table has fewer than 200,000 clones, 91% seen once; the top ten hold around 3%. These data come from a study of cytomegalovirus exposure and HLA in healthy donors. Study-level background: The 550 to 800 first-cohort repertoires and the roughly 120 validation repertoires shared the same platform, a later analysis reported. Points from the study as a whole: The study recorded 164 TCR beta chains that were cytomegalovirus-associated. Most TCR sequences were rare, but some public TCRs occurred in many donors.

The sequenced material came from PBMCs. The chain is built from TRBV23-1 and TRBJ1-5, with TRBD1 matching over 9 bases. TRBV23-1 is an open reading frame, and its role is uncertain. This TCR derives from a woman in her late teens or twenties in good health and CMV-seropositive. CDR3: CASSHPTGGPQPQHF. CDR3 DNA sequence: TGCGCCAGCAGTCACCCGACAGGGGGGCCTCAGCCCCAGCATTTT.